The 13 T cell receptor beta chains below were found in one sample sequenced in a study of blood T cell repertoires in COVID-19. Generated by immunoSEQ multiplex PCR, the TCRdb table keeps only in-frame clones and is missing some. The sample includes 210,000 or so clones, almost 85% seen only once; the top ten take about 12%. The sample was peripheral blood. These receptors were collected from a middle-aged woman with acute or convalescent COVID-19.

The J gene is TRBJ2-5, the V gene TRBV6-2 or TRBV6-3; 10 nucleotides match TRBD2. V shed 6 bases and J 4 bases; nucleotides not matched to a gene: 11. This CDR3 comprises 16 residues. Germline-derived CDR1 and CDR2 are MNHEY and SVGEGT. CDR3 amino acids: CASSPFSSGSSETQYF. In DNA, the CDR3 is TGTGCCAGCAGCCCCTTCTCTAGCGGGAGCTCAGAGACCCAGTACTTC.

The chain recombines TRBV2 with TRBJ2-7, with 8 bases lining up with TRBD2. The CDR3 runs 16 residues. Germline CDR1 reads SNHLY; CDR2 reads FYNNEI. V lost 0 bases, J lost 5 bases, and 9 bases stayed unmatched. CDR3: CASSEALAGGHDEQYF. The CDR3 DNA reads TGTGCCAGCAGTGAAGCGCTTGCGGGGGGCCATGACGAGCAGTACTTC.

The rearrangement links TRBV5-1 to TRBJ2-7; no definite D call. The CDR3 runs 13 residues. The V gene's germline CDR1 is SGHRS and CDR2 YFSETQ. V lost 4 bases to trimming and J lost 4 bases, with 12 bases between them. The CDR3 loop reads CASSRPPGYEQYF. For the CDR3, the DNA is TGCGCCAGCAGCAGACCCCCGGGTTACGAGCAGTACTTC.

This clone was seen once. The chain joins TRBV19 to TRBJ1-1; the match to TRBD1 covers 9 bases. The CDR3 sequence is 14 residues long. Germline CDR1 is LNHDA and CDR2 is SQIVND (reference sequence). Trimming removed 7 bases from V and 4 bases from J; junction bases left unmatched: 7. The CDR3 sequence is CASNLDRGGTEAFF. The CDR3 DNA reads as TGTGCCAGTAACCTCGACAGGGGGGGCACTGAAGCTTTCTTT.

This sequence joins TRBV7-6 and TRBJ2-3, with TRBD2 identical over 11 bases. The CDR3 consists of 15 residues. In germline, CDR1 is SGHVS, CDR2 FNYEAQ. V was clipped by 3 bases and J by 5 bases; unmatched bases: 4. The CDR3 DNA is TGTGCCAGCAGCTTTAGCGGGGGGGCAGGAGATACGCAGTATTTT. It codes for CASSFSGGAGDTQYF.

The V call is TRBV6-2 or TRBV6-3, the J call TRBJ2-1; 9 bases line up with TRBD2. CDR3 length: 14 amino acids. CDR1 and CDR2 from the germline V gene are MNHEY and SVGEGT. J gave up 8 bases and V 2 bases, and 4 bases lay outside the gene matches. The CDR3 is CASSYVTSGDEQFF. Written as DNA, the CDR3 is TGTGCCAGCAGTTACGTGACTAGCGGTGATGAGCAGTTCTTC.

There are a few counts of this clone. V gene TRBV19 combines with J gene TRBJ2-1; TRBD2 might be the D (6 bases). Trimming took 6 bases from V and 6 from J, leaving 9 bases between them. The CDR3 is made up of 12 amino acids. CDR1 and CDR2 from the germline V gene are LNHDA and SQIVND (reference sequence). The CDR3 region is CASRKAGNEQFF. DNA for the CDR3: TGTGCCAGTAGGAAAGCGGGCAATGAGCAGTTCTTC.

V and J are TRBV27 and TRBJ1-6, with TRBD1 identical over 8 bases. Trimming cost V 4 bases and J 0 bases; bases outside gene matches: 2. Germline V CDR1 and CDR2: MNHEY, SMNVEV (reference sequence). The CDR3 sequence is 16 residues long. The CDR3 here is CASSWDRSSYNSPLHF. CDR3 nucleotides: TGTGCCAGCAGTTGGGACAGGAGCTCCTATAATTCACCCCTCCACTTT.

The J gene is TRBJ2-5, the V gene TRBV14; 8 nucleotides match TRBD1. V lost 1 base and J lost 2; bases outside the gene matches: 3. Germline CDR1 reads SGHDN; CDR2 reads FVKESK. CDR3 length: 15 residues. This CDR3 reads CASSQGNRGQETQYF. The CDR3 region has the DNA TGTGCCAGCAGCCAAGGGAACAGGGGGCAAGAGACCCAGTACTTC.

This clone was seen just once. The chain joins TRBV7-6 to TRBJ2-7, with D possibly matching TRBD2 (5 bases). Germline values: CDR1 SGHVS, CDR2 FNYEAQ. V was trimmed by 1 base and J by 6 bases, leaving 13 bases between them. This CDR3 has 14 residues. CDR3 loop: CASSLGGGISEQYF. The CDR3 bases are TGTGCCAGCAGCTTAGGCGGAGGAATAAGCGAGCAGTACTTC.

This rearrangement joins TRBV9 to TRBJ2-3; perhaps TRBD2 as D (6 bases). The V gene lost 2 bases and the J gene lost 4 bases, with 17 bases spanning the gap. This CDR3 has 16 amino acids. CDR1 and CDR2 from the germline V gene are SGDLS and YYNGEE. The CDR3 protein is CASSVSLRDFADTQYF. The CDR3 nucleotides are TGTGCCAGCAGCGTCTCCCTCCGGGACTTTGCAGATACGCAGTATTTT.

The genes are TRBV9 and TRBJ2-3; 8 positions agree with TRBD2. This CDR3 is 15 amino acids long. Germline lookup yields CDR1 SGDLS and CDR2 YYNGEE. The J segment lost 4 bases and the V segment lost 4 bases, leaving 8 bases of the junction unmatched. For the CDR3, the DNA is TGTGCCAGCAGCCCCGGGAGGGCCTCGGCAGATACGCAGTATTTT. Translated: CASSPGRASADTQYF. Variable domain in full (rest from reference TRBV9 and TRBJ2-3): DSGVTQTPKHLITATGQRVTLRCSPRSGDLSVYWYQQSLDQGLQFLIQYYNGEERAKGNILERFSAQQFPDLHSELNLSSLELGDSALYFCASSPGRASADTQYFGPGTRLTVL.

The rearrangement joins TRBV2 to TRBJ1-5, with D possibly being TRBD1 (5 bases). Trimming cost V 5 bases and J 6 bases, with 14 bases left between them. The CDR3 totals 14 residues. Germline lookup yields CDR1 SNHLY and CDR2 FYNNEI. The CDR3: CASSLQGGGQPQHF. The DNA of the CDR3 is TGTGCCAGCAGTCTCCAGGGAGGCGGTCAGCCCCAGCATTTT.